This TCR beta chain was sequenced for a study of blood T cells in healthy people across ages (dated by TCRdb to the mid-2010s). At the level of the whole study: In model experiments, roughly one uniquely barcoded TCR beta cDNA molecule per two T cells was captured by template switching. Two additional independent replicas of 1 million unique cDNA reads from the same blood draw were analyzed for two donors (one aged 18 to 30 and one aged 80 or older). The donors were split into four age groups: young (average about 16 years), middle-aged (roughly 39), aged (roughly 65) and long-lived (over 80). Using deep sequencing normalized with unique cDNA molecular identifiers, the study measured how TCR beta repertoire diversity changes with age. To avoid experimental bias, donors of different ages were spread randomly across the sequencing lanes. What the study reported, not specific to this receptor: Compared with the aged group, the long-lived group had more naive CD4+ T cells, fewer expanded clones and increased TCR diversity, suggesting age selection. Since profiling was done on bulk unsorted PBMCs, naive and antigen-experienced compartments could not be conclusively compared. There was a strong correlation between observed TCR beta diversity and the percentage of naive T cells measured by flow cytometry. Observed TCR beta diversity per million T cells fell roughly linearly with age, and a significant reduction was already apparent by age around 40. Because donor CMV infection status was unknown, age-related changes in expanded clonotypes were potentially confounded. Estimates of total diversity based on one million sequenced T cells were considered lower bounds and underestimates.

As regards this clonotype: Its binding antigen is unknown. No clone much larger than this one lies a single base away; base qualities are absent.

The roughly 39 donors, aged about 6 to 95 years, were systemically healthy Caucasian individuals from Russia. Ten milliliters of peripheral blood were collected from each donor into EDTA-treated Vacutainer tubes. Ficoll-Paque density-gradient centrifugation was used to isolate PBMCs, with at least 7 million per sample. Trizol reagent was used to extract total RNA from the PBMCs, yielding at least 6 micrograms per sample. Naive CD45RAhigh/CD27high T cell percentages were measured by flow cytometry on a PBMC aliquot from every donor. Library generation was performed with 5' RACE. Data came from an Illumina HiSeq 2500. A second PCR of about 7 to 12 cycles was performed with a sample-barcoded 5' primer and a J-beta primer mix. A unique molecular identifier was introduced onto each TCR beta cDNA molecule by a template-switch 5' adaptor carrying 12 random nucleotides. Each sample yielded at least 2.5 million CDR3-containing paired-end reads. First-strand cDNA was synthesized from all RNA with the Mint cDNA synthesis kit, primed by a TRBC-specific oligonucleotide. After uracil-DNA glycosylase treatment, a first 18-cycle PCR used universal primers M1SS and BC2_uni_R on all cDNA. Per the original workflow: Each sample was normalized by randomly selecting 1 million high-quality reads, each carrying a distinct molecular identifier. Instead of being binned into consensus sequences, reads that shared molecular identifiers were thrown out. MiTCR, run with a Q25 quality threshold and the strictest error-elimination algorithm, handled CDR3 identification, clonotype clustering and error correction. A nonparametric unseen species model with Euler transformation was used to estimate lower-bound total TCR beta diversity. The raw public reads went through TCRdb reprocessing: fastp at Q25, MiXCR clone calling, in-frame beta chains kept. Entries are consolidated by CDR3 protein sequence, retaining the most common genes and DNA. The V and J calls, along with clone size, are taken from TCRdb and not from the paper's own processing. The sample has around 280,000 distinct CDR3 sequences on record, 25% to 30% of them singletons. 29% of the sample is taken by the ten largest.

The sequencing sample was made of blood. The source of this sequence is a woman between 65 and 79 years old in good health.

The CDR3 here reads CASSQGLAGASSYNEQFF. The DNA reads TGTGCCAGCAGCCAAGGGCTAGCGGGCGCGAGCTCCTACAATGAGCAGTTCTTC. Recombination linked TRBV3-1 to TRBJ2-1; 8 middle bases align to TRBD2. Spanning cysteine to phenylalanine, the CDR3 consists of 18 amino acids. Only CDR3 DNA is held: 54 bases, read in frame from base 1. For this chain, trimming is 1 base at the V end and 0 bases at the J end, and the number of junction bases without a gene match is 8. As encoded in the germline V gene (reference sequence), CDR1 is LGHDT while CDR2 is YNNKEL.